The present entry profiles one T cell receptor (beta chain) with its context. Its antigen is still unknown. Base quality data are lacking; no much larger clone is found one base away. The CDR3 numbers 14 residues from cysteine through phenylalanine. Kept here is only the CDR3 DNA, which spans 42 bases and is read in frame from base 1. V lost 6 bases and J lost 7 bases, and the count of bases not matched to a germline gene is 6. Taken from the germline V gene, the CDR1 and CDR2 loops are SGHRS and YFSETQ. This record belongs to a study of blood T cell repertoires in COVID-19 (dated by TCRdb to about 2020). At the level of the whole study: The collaborator samples originated in the United States, Italy and Spain and spanned the acute and convalescent phases of COVID-19. The material from the prospective study consisted of cDNA or gDNA derived from T cells, B-cell-depleted T cells, or PBMCs. The dataset comprised deeply sampled blood TCRbeta repertoires from subjects exposed to, actively infected with, or recovered from COVID-19. The repertoires were released in a freely available public database intended as a resource for research on the immune response to SARS-CoV-2. The samples were drawn from the first 160 participants of the ongoing ImmuneRACE study and from about 1,200 subjects provided by 6 global collaborators. The sample metadata nearly always contained a de-identified subject ID, COVID-19 status, age in years and sex. HLA class I and class II types, where available, came from metadata supplied by the sample provider rather than from assay-based typing. The research as a whole found: The amount of clinical and demographic metadata varied by source and participant and was provided uncurated.

TCRbeta CDR3 regions were amplified from genomic DNA by means of the immunoSEQ Assay, a bias-controlled multiplex PCR. Per the original workflow: The number of nucleated cells in each sample was estimated from the amplification of reference gene primers within the assay. Sequence reads were collapsed and filtered to measure the absolute abundance of every unique TCRbeta CDR3 rearrangement. For each sample, productive Simpson clonality was calculated as the square root of Simpson's diversity index over productive rearrangements. TCRdb's version of the immuneACCESS table is confined to in-frame rearrangements and falls short of the full clone set. An unresolved V gene accounts for under half of the shortfall where checked; the remainder is of unknown origin. The DNA was the basis for D and trimming; V, J and clone size are from that table. The sample table contains about 270,000 clones; only one count was recorded for approximately 85% of them. Of the sample, approximately 9% is held by the ten largest clones.

Participants in the prospective study were aged 18 to 89 years, lived in about two dozen United States geographic areas, and enrolled through a virtual design. In the prospective study, participants were assigned to cohorts based on the clinical history participants reported in a screening survey and a study questionnaire. Each participant in the prospective study had whole blood, serum and a nasopharyngeal or oropharyngeal swab collected by mobile phlebotomists. Participants in the prospective study had the option to provide additional blood draws and questionnaires over a roughly two-month period. Blood samples from the prospective study were shipped frozen or at room temperature prior to DNA extraction.

Input material: PBMCs or T cells enriched from blood (not recorded which). This TCR was sampled from a woman in her 50s with acute COVID-19. The chain is assembled from TRBV5-1 and TRBJ2-1, and 11 junctional nucleotides match TRBD2. CDR3 loop: CASTDGTSGNEQFF. The bases are TGCGCCAGCACCGACGGGACTAGCGGAAATGAGCAGTTCTTC.